This TCR beta chain was profiled in a study of blood T cell repertoires in COVID-19. Study context: The origin of the acute and convalescent COVID-19 samples was the United States, Italy and Spain.

Trimming removed 1 base at V and 4 bases at J, with 17 bases between. The CDR3 extends over 16 amino acids. Germline V gene data show CDR1 as SGHAT and CDR2 as FQNNGV. Study processing details: Estimates of nucleated cell counts were drawn from the amplification of reference gene primers. Only in-frame clones appear in the TCRdb table, and some are missing; sequencing was by immunoSEQ multiplex PCR. The DNA was the basis for D and trimming; V, J and clone size are from that table. The table lists a few hundred thousand clones, 89% of them singletons. The J gene is TRBJ2-7, the V gene TRBV11-2; a possible D gene is TRBD2 (7 bases). The TCR sequence derives from a woman aged 40-49 years who had recovered from COVID-19. The sample was peripheral blood. The CDR3 protein is CASSLAQGGGGYEQYF. CDR3 bases: TGTGCCAGCAGCTTAGCCCAAGGGGGGGGAGGATACGAGCAGTACTTC.